Listed here are 24 T cell receptor beta chains from one sample, sequenced in a study of shared clonotypes between healthy human individuals. Profiling relied on immunoSEQ multiplex PCR, and the TCRdb table lists in-frame clones only, not all of them. This table has about 2.4 million clones, more than 80% appearing once. Specimen: naive CD4+ T cells sorted from blood. This sample's subset: CD45RA+ positively selected. These receptors were taken from a man younger than 35 in good health.

On this clone itself: The same CDR3 can be traced to other DNA sequences in this sample. V gene TRBV18 combines with J gene TRBJ2-7, with a possible D match to TRBD1 (6 bases). Germline values: CDR1 KGHSH, CDR2 LQKENI. Trimming cost V 3 bases and J 7 bases, with 13 bases left between them. The CDR3 spans 13 residues. Written as DNA, the CDR3 is TGTGCCAGCTCACCTTCGGACAGTAGGGAGCAGTACTTC. Residues: CASSPSDSREQYF.

The V gene is TRBV15, the J gene TRBJ2-5, with 8 bases aligning to TRBD2. CDR1 is LNHNV, CDR2 YYDKDF, per germline (reference sequence). Trimming at V came to 3 bases and at J to 5 bases, leaving 5 bases not matched to a gene. This CDR3 spans 14 amino acids. CDR3 region: CATSSRSGGETQYF. The CDR3 bases are TGTGCCACCAGCAGCCGGAGCGGGGGTGAGACCCAGTACTTC. The whole variable domain, filled in from reference TRBV15 and TRBJ2-5, reads DAMVIQNPRYQVTQFGKPVTLSCSQTLNHNVMYWYQQKSSQAPKLLFHYYDKDFNNEADTPDNFQSRRPNTSFCFLDIRSPGLGDTAMYLCATSSRSGGETQYFGPGTRLLVL.

On this clone: The same CDR3 also results from other DNA sequences found in this sample. The genes are TRBV18 and TRBJ2-7, with unresolved D. The V end lost 3 bases, the J end lost 3 bases, and 9 bases lay between the germline ends. The length of the CDR3 is 13 residues. Germline loops: CDR1 KGHSH, CDR2 LQKENI. CDR3 sequence (DNA): TGTGCCAGCTCACCCACGGCAGGCTACGAGCAGTACTTC. Protein: CASSPTAGYEQYF.

The rearrangement joins TRBV30 to TRBJ1-5; 7 bases line up with TRBD1. Unmatched junction bases numbered 6, after V lost 1 base and J lost 6 bases. The CDR3 contains 14 residues. Germline V CDR1 and CDR2: GTSNPN, SVGIG (reference sequence). The CDR3 nucleotides read TGTGCCTGGAGTGGTTTGGCAGGGGGTCAGCCCCAGCATTTT. Protein: CAWSGLAGGQPQHF.

The chain links TRBV6-5 to TRBJ1-2, with TRBD1 identical over 8 bases. The germline V gene has CDR1 MNHEY and CDR2 SVGAGI. The V gene end was trimmed by 6 bases and the J gene end by 5 bases; junction bases not matched to a gene: 5. The CDR3 covers 13 residues. This CDR3 reads CASRGTGVYGYTF. Here the CDR3 DNA reads TGTGCCAGCAGAGGGACAGGAGTTTATGGCTACACCTTC.

The chain recombines TRBV25-1 with TRBJ1-6, with D tentatively TRBD1 (5 bases). The germline CDR1 and CDR2 sequences are MGHDK and SYGVNS. The CDR3 totals 14 residues. Trimming removed 6 bases from V and 4 bases from J, with 10 bases in between. Here the CDR3 reads CASSPRQYNSPLHF. DNA of the CDR3: TGTGCCAGCAGCCCAAGACAGTATAATTCACCCCTCCACTTT.

This chain connects TRBV11-2 to TRBJ2-3; 14 nucleotides align to TRBD2. The J segment lost 0 bases and the V segment lost 5 bases, leaving 7 bases of the junction unmatched. The germline V gene encodes CDR1 SGHAT and CDR2 FQNNGV. CDR3 length: 18 residues. CDR3 sequence (DNA): TGTGCCAGCAGCAGACTAGCGGGGGGGCCCTCCAGCACAGATACGCAGTATTTT. Residues: CASSRLAGGPSSTDTQYF.

This sequence joins TRBV25-1 and TRBJ2-3; 14 nucleotides match TRBD2. Germline V lookup: CDR1 MGHDK, CDR2 SYGVNS. The CDR3 is made up of 18 amino acids. V dropped 2 bases and J dropped 3; count of bases not matched to a gene: 7. The CDR3 region has the DNA TGTGCCAGCAGTGAAGGACTAGCGGGAGGCCAGGGTACAGATACGCAGTATTTT. Its translation is CASSEGLAGGQGTDTQYF.

On this clone: Other nucleotide sequences from this sample produce the same CDR3. This chain uses TRBV5-1 with TRBJ2-7, with 10 bases lining up with TRBD2. V shed 0 bases and J 4 bases; nucleotides not matched to a gene: 7. This CDR3 is 16 amino acids long. The germline V gene encodes CDR1 SGHRS and CDR2 YFSETQ. The CDR3 DNA sequence: TGCGCCAGCAGCTTGGGGGCTAGCGGGAGTTCTTACGAGCAGTACTTC. This gives the protein CASSLGASGSSYEQYF.

About this clone: The same CDR3 arises from other DNA sequences in this sample as well. The chain is built from TRBV9 and TRBJ2-5; D is undetermined. Germline values: CDR1 SGDLS, CDR2 YYNGEE. V lost 1 base and J lost 0, with 4 bases in between. The CDR3 runs 13 residues. The CDR3 sequence: CASSVSHQETQYF. For the CDR3, the DNA is TGTGCCAGCAGCGTATCGCACCAAGAGACCCAGTACTTC.

The chain combines TRBV6-1 with TRBJ2-7, with 11 bases lining up with TRBD2. From germline, CDR1 is MNHNS and CDR2 SASEGT. The CDR3 has 17 amino acids. The V gene end was trimmed by 3 bases and the J gene end by 7 bases; junction bases not matched to a gene: 14. The CDR3: CASSEILSGTSGWEQYF. DNA for the CDR3: TGTGCCAGCAGTGAGATCTTATCCGGGACTAGCGGTTGGGAGCAGTACTTC.

This chain links TRBV7-2 with TRBJ1-6, with TRBD1 identical over 8 bases. The CDR3 extends over 17 amino acids. The J segment lost 3 bases and the V segment lost 6 bases, leaving 10 bases of the junction unmatched. Per the germline V gene, CDR1 is SGHTA and CDR2 is FQGNSA. The DNA for the CDR3 is TGTGCCAGCAGGCTTCGGACAGGGACTTACTATAATTCACCCCTCCACTTT. Translating gives CASRLRTGTYYNSPLHF.

The chain couples TRBV21-1 to TRBJ2-1; the D call in the table, TRBD2, was not verified against the DNA. TRBV21-1 is an annotated pseudogene. The CDR3 runs to 14 residues. The CDR3 DNA reads TGTGCCAGCAGCAAGGAGGGGCCCGAGGATGAGCAGTTCTTC. Its translation: CASSKEGPEDEQFF.

V and J are TRBV28 and TRBJ1-2; maybe TRBD1 (6 bases). CDR3 length equals 12 residues. Germline loops: CDR1 MDHEN, CDR2 SYDVKM. Trimming cost V 6 bases and J 7 bases, with 12 bases left between them. The CDR3 DNA sequence: TGTGCCAGCAGCAGGGGTCGGGGTGGCTACACCTTC. As protein: CASSRGRGGYTF.

V and J are TRBV18 and TRBJ2-7; tentative D call: TRBD2 (6 bases). The CDR3 consists of 13 residues. Trimming removed 8 bases from V and 6 bases from J, with 17 bases in between. Germline lookup yields CDR1 KGHSH and CDR2 LQKENI. The chain's CDR3 is CASADSVGGEQYF. The CDR3 coding sequence is TGTGCCAGCGCAGATAGCGTGGGAGGCGAGCAGTACTTC.

V and J are TRBV6-5 and TRBJ2-5; 8 nucleotides align to TRBD1. Trimming took 4 bases from V and 4 from J; bases not matched to a gene: 11. Germline loops: CDR1 MNHEY, CDR2 SVGAGI. This CDR3 contains 16 residues. CDR3 loop: CASSSGTGIFGETQYF. CDR3 sequence (DNA): TGTGCCAGCAGTTCCGGGACAGGAATCTTCGGAGAGACCCAGTACTTC.

The V call is TRBV19, the J call TRBJ2-5, with 11 nucleotides matching TRBD1. Looked up from germline, CDR1 is LNHDA and CDR2 is SQIVND (reference sequence). The CDR3 is 16 residues long. J was trimmed by 2 bases and V by 5 bases; bases with no gene match: 7. The CDR3 reads CASSVGQGVGQETQYF. CDR3 DNA sequence: TGTGCCAGTAGTGTGGGACAGGGGGTTGGTCAAGAGACCCAGTACTTC.

This clone was observed once. The identical CDR3 is also encoded by other nucleotide sequences in the sample. The V call is TRBV30, the J call TRBJ2-7, with D unclear. CDR3 length equals 11 residues. Trimming stripped 4 bases from V and 4 bases from J, with 8 bases between. Germline V gene data show CDR1 as GTSNPN and CDR2 as SVGIG (reference sequence). The CDR3 protein is CAWKESYEQYF. For the CDR3, the DNA is TGTGCCTGGAAGGAATCGTACGAGCAGTACTTC.

This clone was recorded only once. The chain joins TRBV14 to TRBJ2-7; D ambiguous. Between the trimmed V and J ends, which lost 4 bases and 6 bases, there was a span of 13 bases. The length of the CDR3 is 13 residues. Looked up from germline, CDR1 is SGHDN and CDR2 is FVKESK. In DNA, the CDR3 is TGTGCCAGCAGCCCAAGCCGGGTCGGCGAGCAGTACTTC. Residues: CASSPSRVGEQYF.

The gene calls are TRBV11-2 and TRBJ1-2; weak D call: TRBD1 (6 bases). CDR3 length: 17 residues. In germline, CDR1 is SGHAT, CDR2 FQNNGV. The V and J ends lost 4 bases and 4 bases respectively, with 22 bases between them. The CDR3 region has the DNA TGTGCCAGCAGCTCTTACTCTCGGACAGTTTTGGGCTATGGCTACACCTTC. Protein product: CASSSYSRTVLGYGYTF. The variable domain in full, with the rest retrieved from reference TRBV11-2 and TRBJ1-2, is EAGVAQSPRYKIIEKRQSVAFWCNPISGHATLYWYQQILGQGPKLLIQFQNNGVVDDSQLPKDRFSAERLKGVDSTLKIQPAKLEDSAVYLCASSSYSRTVLGYGYTFGSGTRLTVV.

The gene calls are TRBV30 and TRBJ2-2; maybe TRBD1 (7 bases). The CDR3 has 15 residues. The germline CDR1 and CDR2 sequences are GTSNPN and SVGIG (reference sequence). Between the trimmed V and J ends, which lost 1 base and 4 bases, there was a span of 13 bases. The CDR3 nucleotides read TGTGCCTGGAGTGCAGGGGGGACTGTCACCGGGGAGCTGTTTTTT. Its translation: CAWSAGGTVTGELFF.

Only one count was recorded for this clone. The same CDR3 can be traced to other DNA sequences in this sample. The chain employs TRBV5-6 and TRBJ1-5; D call uncertain. Germline CDR1 is SGHDT and CDR2 is YYEEEE. This CDR3 has 13 amino acids. V lost 4 bases, J lost 0 bases, and 5 bases lay in between. CDR3 sequence (DNA): TGTGCCAGCAGCCTGTATAGCAATCAGCCCCAGCATTTT. Encoded protein: CASSLYSNQPQHF.

The gene calls are TRBV18 and TRBJ1-1; D is uncertain. Germline CDR1 is KGHSH and CDR2 is LQKENI. The length of the CDR3 is 14 residues. Trimming took 7 bases from V and 6 from J, leaving 18 bases between them. This CDR3 is CASLVDSGGSEAFF. Written as DNA, the CDR3 is TGTGCCAGCTTGGTAGACTCAGGAGGGTCTGAAGCTTTCTTT. Looking up the rest from reference TRBV18 and TRBJ1-1 gives the full variable domain: NAGVMQNPRHLVRRRGQEARLRCSPMKGHSHVYWYRQLPEEGLKFMVYLQKENIIDESGMPKERFSAEFPKEGPSILRIQQVVRGDSAAYFCASLVDSGGSEAFFGQGTRLTVV.

Only one count was recorded for this clone. The V gene is TRBV29-1, the J gene TRBJ1-3; D is uncertain. Trimming shortened V by 4 bases and J by 4 bases, and 5 bases separated the two germline ends. Looked up from germline, CDR1 is SQVTM and CDR2 is ANQGSEA. The CDR3 runs to 11 residues. CDR3 region: CSVAFGNTIYF. The CDR3 bases are TGCAGCGTTGCATTCGGAAACACCATATATTTT.